Listed here are 21 T cell receptor beta chains from one sample, sequenced in a study of cytomegalovirus exposure and HLA in healthy donors. The PCR contained 60 Vbeta and 13 Jbeta primers. The method was immunoSEQ multiplex PCR; TCRdb's version includes in-frame clones alone and lacks a portion of them. The table for this sample gives about 74,000 clones. Source material: PBMCs. These receptors all come from a female donor in good health and CMV-seropositive.

The chain recombines TRBV19 with TRBJ2-7, with a tentative D call TRBD1 (6 bases). Trimming pared 4 bases from V and 9 bases from J, leaving 19 bases between. Germline CDR1 reads LNHDA; CDR2 reads SQIVND (reference sequence). The CDR3 has 14 amino acids. CDR3 nucleotide sequence: TGTGCCAGTAGTACCAACCACAGGGATCGGGTGCAGTACTTC. It codes for CASSTNHRDRVQYF.

The CDR3 DNA sequence: TGTGCCAGCTCACCCCCCGTACGGGACAGGGGTAACTATGGCTACACCTTC. Encoded protein: CASSPPVRDRGNYGYTF. The chain has TRBV18 and TRBJ1-2; 10 bases align to TRBD1. CDR1 is KGHSH, CDR2 LQKENI, per germline. Trimming cost V 3 bases and J 1 base; bases outside gene matches: 8. The length of the CDR3 is 17 residues.

The chain uses TRBV7-9 and TRBJ2-3; maybe TRBD1 (5 bases). The CDR3 loop spans 14 amino acids. Per the germline V gene, CDR1 is SEHNR and CDR2 is FQNEAQ (reference sequence). With 2 bases removed from V and 4 bases from J, the gap between germline ends came to 10 bases. The CDR3: CASSLRQGADTQYF. CDR3 bases: TGTGCCAGCAGCTTAAGGCAGGGCGCAGATACGCAGTATTTT.

The chain recombines TRBV19 with TRBJ2-7, with 10 bases lining up with TRBD2. Germline CDR1 reads LNHDA; CDR2 reads SQIVND (reference sequence). The trim removed 10 bases at V and 6 bases at J, leaving 6 bases unmatched. CDR3 length equals 12 residues. DNA for the CDR3: TGTGCCACAAGCGGGAGGGCCGGCGAGCAGTACTTC. This encodes CATSGRAGEQYF.

The chain joins TRBV15 to TRBJ1-5; the D is unclear. The V and J ends lost 5 bases and 6 bases respectively, with 14 bases between them. The CDR3 length is 14 residues. Germline CDR1 and CDR2: LNHNV and YYDKDF (reference sequence). The CDR3 nucleotides are TGTGCCACCAGCGGACGCCGGACTCGTCAGCCCCAGCATTTT. Its protein is CATSGRRTRQPQHF.

The V and J genes are TRBV5-4 and TRBJ1-3, with 7 bases aligning to TRBD1. The germline gives CDR1 SGHNT, CDR2 YYREEE (reference sequence). The CDR3 spans 14 residues. V was clipped by 4 bases and J by 2 bases; unmatched bases: 3. CDR3 bases: TGTGCCAGCAGCGTGACAGGGACTGGAAACACCATATATTTT. Translating gives CASSVTGTGNTIYF.

This chain links TRBV25-1 with TRBJ2-2; D is uncertain. Trimming left V 3 bases short and J 0 bases short, with 11 bases between. Germline CDR1 MGHDK, CDR2 SYGVNS. The CDR3 contains 16 residues. The chain's CDR3 is CASSELVISNTGELFF. For the CDR3, the DNA is TGTGCCAGCAGTGAGTTAGTAATCTCGAACACCGGGGAGCTGTTTTTT.

CDR3 DNA: TGTGCCAGCAAAGGGGACTATGGCTACACCTTC. Protein sequence: CASKGDYGYTF. The chain links TRBV9 to TRBJ1-2, with D possibly being TRBD1 (5 bases). Germline loops: CDR1 SGDLS, CDR2 YYNGEE. V was pared by 6 bases and J by 3 bases, with 6 bases between. The CDR3 has 11 amino acids.

This sequence joins TRBV30 and TRBJ1-6; a weak D match, TRBD1 (6 bases). This CDR3 contains 14 residues. CDR1 GTSNPN and CDR2 SVGIG come from the germline V gene (reference sequence). Trimming shortened V by 0 bases and J by 9 bases, and 12 bases separated the two germline ends. The chain's CDR3 is CAWSVWTEGSPLHF. CDR3 coding DNA: TGTGCCTGGAGTGTGTGGACAGAAGGTTCACCCCTCCACTTT.

V gene TRBV30 combines with J gene TRBJ2-3, with 7 bases aligning to TRBD1. Germline CDR1 is GTSNPN and CDR2 is SVGIG (reference sequence). Trimming at V came to 4 bases and at J to 4 bases, leaving 11 bases not matched to a gene. The CDR3 runs 15 residues. CDR3 bases: TGTGCCTGGACTCCCAGGACAGGTCTGGCAGATACGCAGTATTTT. Protein: CAWTPRTGLADTQYF.

The chain is built from TRBV19 and TRBJ1-5; D call uncertain. The germline gives CDR1 LNHDA, CDR2 SQIVND (reference sequence). The CDR3 totals 16 residues. V lost 6 bases and J 5 bases, leaving 20 bases between the germline ends. Here the CDR3 reads CASSIKRGVYYQPQHF. The CDR3, as DNA: TGTGCCAGTAGCATTAAACGCGGCGTATACTATCAGCCCCAGCATTTT.

CDR3 sequence: CASSPVPTLYEQYF. In DNA form, the CDR3 reads TGTGCCAGCAGTCCAGTACCCACCCTTTACGAGCAGTACTTC. The gene calls are TRBV28 and TRBJ2-7; D is uncertain. The CDR3 runs 14 residues. With 5 bases removed from V and 4 bases from J, the gap between germline ends came to 15 bases. The germline V gene has CDR1 MDHEN and CDR2 SYDVKM.

The V gene is TRBV4-1, the J gene TRBJ2-1, with D maybe TRBD1 (6 bases). Trimming removed 0 bases at V and 6 bases at J, with 27 bases between. The germline CDR1 and CDR2 sequences are MGHRA and YSYEKL. The CDR3 has 20 residues. The CDR3 sequence is CASSQDFERGRTAVPNEQFF. CDR3 coding DNA: TGCGCCAGCAGCCAAGATTTTGAAAGAGGACGGACAGCGGTCCCCAATGAGCAGTTCTTC.

CDR3 in DNA: TGTGCCAGCAGTGATCTTCCGCAGTTAGCTTTCTTT. Its translation is CASSDLPQLAFF. V is TRBV6-1 and J is TRBJ1-1; D gene ambiguous. The germline V and J ends were trimmed by 3 bases and 10 bases, with 12 bases remaining between them. In germline, CDR1 is MNHNS, CDR2 SASEGT. CDR3 length: 12 amino acids.

The genes are TRBV2 and TRBJ2-5; the D gene is possibly TRBD2 (6 bases). Germline-derived CDR1 and CDR2 are SNHLY and FYNNEI. The V end lost 2 bases, the J end lost 3 bases, and 16 bases lay between the germline ends. The CDR3 sequence is 16 residues long. In nucleotides, the CDR3 is TGTGCCAGCAGTGAACCGACCCTCTGGGGGGAAGAGACCCAGTACTTC. Encoded protein: CASSEPTLWGEETQYF.

The chain links TRBV7-6 to TRBJ2-7; 7 nucleotides line up with TRBD2. This CDR3 comprises 14 residues. The V gene end was trimmed by 0 bases and the J gene end by 3 bases; junction bases not matched to a gene: 2. The germline V gene has CDR1 SGHVS and CDR2 FNYEAQ. The CDR3 loop is CASSLAGGGYEQYF. The CDR3 DNA sequence: TGTGCCAGCAGCTTAGCCGGCGGGGGCTACGAGCAGTACTTC. The full variable domain, completed using reference TRBV7-6 and TRBJ2-7, is GAGVSQSPRYKVTKRGQDVALRCDPISGHVSLYWYRQALGQGPEFLTYFNYEAQQDKSGLPNDRFSAERPEGSISTLTIQRTEQRDSAMYRCASSLAGGGYEQYFGPGTRLTVT.

The rearrangement links TRBV5-5 to TRBJ2-7, with 8 bases identical to TRBD2. Germline V lookup: CDR1 SGHKS, CDR2 YYEKEE (reference sequence). J was trimmed by 2 bases and V by 2 bases; bases with no gene match: 21. This CDR3 is 20 amino acids long. The CDR3 protein is CASSFAGPGGAQTAAYEQYF. The CDR3 bases are TGTGCCAGCAGCTTTGCGGGTCCCGGGGGGGCACAAACTGCTGCCTACGAGCAGTACTTC.

The chain uses TRBV27 and TRBJ1-6; possible D gene TRBD1, 5 bases. Germline V gene data show CDR1 as MNHEY and CDR2 as SMNVEV (reference sequence). CDR3 size: 12 residues. The V end lost 8 bases, the J end lost 14 bases, and 16 bases lay between the germline ends. The DNA of the CDR3 is TGTGCCAGCCACCAATCCGGGGGATCCCTCCACTTT. Translation: CASHQSGGSLHF.

The V call is TRBV19, the J call TRBJ2-1; 12 positions agree with TRBD2. This CDR3 has 17 residues. From germline, CDR1 is LNHDA and CDR2 SQIVND (reference sequence). V shed 6 bases, J shed 8 bases, and the junction held 14 bases outside the gene matches. The CDR3 region has the DNA TGTGCCAGTAGCGACACTAGCGGGGGGAGCTGGGTCCATGAGCAGTTCTTC. It specifies CASSDTSGGSWVHEQFF.

This chain uses TRBV5-5 with TRBJ2-7, with D perhaps TRBD1 (5 bases). Germline V gives CDR1 SGHKS, CDR2 YYEKEE (reference sequence). V gave up 4 bases and J gave up 0 bases, with 14 bases separating them. The CDR3 contains 15 residues. The CDR3 sequence is CASSPGMISSYEQYF. CDR3 sequence (DNA): TGTGCCAGCAGCCCAGGGATGATCAGCTCCTACGAGCAGTACTTC. Full variable domain (remainder filled in from reference TRBV5-5 and TRBJ2-7): DAGVTQSPTHLIKTRGQQVTLRCSPISGHKSVSWYQQVLGQGPQFIFQYYEKEERGRGNFPDRFSARQFPNYSSELNVNALLLGDSALYLCASSPGMISSYEQYFGPGTRLTVT.

The V gene is TRBV30, the J gene TRBJ2-7, with 9 positions matching TRBD2. Germline V gene data show CDR1 as GTSNPN and CDR2 as SVGIG (reference sequence). The CDR3 is 14 amino acids. The ends lost 2 bases at V and 3 bases at J; junction bases unmatched: 5. This CDR3 is CAWSRAGGLYEQYF. CDR3 DNA: TGTGCCTGGAGTAGAGCGGGGGGCCTCTACGAGCAGTACTTC.